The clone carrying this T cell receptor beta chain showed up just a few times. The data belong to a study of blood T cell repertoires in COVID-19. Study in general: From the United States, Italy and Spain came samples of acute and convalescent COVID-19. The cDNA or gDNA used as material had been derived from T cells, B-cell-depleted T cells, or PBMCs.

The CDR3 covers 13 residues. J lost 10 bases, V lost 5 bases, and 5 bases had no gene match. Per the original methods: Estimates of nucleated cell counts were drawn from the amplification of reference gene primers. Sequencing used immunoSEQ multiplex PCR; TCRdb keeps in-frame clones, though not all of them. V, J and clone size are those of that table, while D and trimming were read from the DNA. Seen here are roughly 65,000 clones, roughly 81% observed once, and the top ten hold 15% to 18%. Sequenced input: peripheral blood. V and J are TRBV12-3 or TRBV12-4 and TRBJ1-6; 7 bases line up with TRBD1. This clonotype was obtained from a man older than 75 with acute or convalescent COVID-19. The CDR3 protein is CASSTGVGSPLHF. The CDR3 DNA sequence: TGTGCCAGCAGTACAGGGGTGGGATCACCCCTCCACTTT.